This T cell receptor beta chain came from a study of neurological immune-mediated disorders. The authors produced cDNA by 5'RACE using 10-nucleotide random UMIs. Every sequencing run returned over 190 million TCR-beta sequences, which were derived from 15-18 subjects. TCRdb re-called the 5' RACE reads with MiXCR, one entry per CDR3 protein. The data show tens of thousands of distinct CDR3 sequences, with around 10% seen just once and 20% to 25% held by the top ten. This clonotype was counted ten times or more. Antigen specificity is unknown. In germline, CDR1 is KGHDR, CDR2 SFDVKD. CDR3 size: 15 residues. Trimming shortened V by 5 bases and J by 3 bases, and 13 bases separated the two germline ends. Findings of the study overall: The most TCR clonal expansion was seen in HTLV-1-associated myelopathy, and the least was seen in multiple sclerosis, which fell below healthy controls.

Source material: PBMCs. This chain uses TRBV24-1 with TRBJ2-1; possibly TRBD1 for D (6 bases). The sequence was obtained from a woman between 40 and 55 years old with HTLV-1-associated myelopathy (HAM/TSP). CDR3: CATSALEGGYNEQFF. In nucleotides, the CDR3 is TGTGCCACCAGTGCCTTGGAAGGGGGCTACAATGAGCAGTTCTTC.